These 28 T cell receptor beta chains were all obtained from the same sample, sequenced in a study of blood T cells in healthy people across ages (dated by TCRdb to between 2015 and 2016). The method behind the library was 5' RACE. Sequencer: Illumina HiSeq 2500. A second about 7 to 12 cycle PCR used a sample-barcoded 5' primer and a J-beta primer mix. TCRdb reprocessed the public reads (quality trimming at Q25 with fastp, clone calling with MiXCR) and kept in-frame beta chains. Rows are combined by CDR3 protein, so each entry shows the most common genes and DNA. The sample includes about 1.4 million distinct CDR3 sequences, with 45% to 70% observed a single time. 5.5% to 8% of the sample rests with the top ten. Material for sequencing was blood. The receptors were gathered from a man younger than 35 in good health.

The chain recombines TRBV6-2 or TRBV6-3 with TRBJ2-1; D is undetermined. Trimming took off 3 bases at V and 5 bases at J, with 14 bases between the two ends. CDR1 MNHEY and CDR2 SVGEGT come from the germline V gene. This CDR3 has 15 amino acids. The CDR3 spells CASSYTSSTNNEQFF. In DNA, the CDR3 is TGTGCCAGCAGTTATACTTCATCCACGAACAATGAGCAGTTCTTC.

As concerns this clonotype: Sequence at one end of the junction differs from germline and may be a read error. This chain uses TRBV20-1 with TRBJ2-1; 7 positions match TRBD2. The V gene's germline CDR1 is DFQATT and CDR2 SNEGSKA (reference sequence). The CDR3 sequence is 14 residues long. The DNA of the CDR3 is TGCAGTTCTAGTTTTCGGGGGGTTCACAATGAGCAGTTCTTC. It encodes CSSSFRGVHNEQFF.

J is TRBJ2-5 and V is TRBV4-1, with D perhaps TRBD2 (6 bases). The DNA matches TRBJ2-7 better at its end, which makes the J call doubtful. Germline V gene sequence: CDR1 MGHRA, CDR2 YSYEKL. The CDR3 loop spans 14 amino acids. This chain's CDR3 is CASSQGRDSDEQYF. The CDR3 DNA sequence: TGCGCCAGCAGCCAAGGCCGGGACTCGGACGAGCAGTACTTC.

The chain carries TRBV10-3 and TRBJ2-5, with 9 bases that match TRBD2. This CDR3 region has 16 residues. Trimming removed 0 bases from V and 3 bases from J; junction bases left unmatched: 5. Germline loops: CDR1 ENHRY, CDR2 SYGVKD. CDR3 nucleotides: TGTGCCATCAGTGAGTCGATCCCTAGCGGGGAAGAGACCCAGTACTTC. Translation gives CAISESIPSGEETQYF.

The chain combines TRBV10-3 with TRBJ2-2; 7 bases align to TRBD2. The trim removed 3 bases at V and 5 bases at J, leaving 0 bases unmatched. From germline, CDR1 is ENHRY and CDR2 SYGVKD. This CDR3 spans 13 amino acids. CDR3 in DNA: TGTGCCATCAGTGATAGCGGGACCGGGGAGCTGTTTTTT. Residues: CAISDSGTGELFF.

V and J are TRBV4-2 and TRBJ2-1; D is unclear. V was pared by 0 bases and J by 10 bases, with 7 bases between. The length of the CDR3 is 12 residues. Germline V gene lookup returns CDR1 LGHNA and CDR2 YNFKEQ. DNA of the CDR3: TGTGCCAGCAGCCAAGATCGCTGGGAGCAGTTCTTC. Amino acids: CASSQDRWEQFF.

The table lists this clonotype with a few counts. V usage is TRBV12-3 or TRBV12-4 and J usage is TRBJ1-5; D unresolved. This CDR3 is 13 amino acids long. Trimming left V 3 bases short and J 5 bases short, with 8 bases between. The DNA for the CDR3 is TGTGCCAGCAGTTTTCGGAGGGATCAGCCCCAGCATTTT. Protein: CASSFRRDQPQHF.

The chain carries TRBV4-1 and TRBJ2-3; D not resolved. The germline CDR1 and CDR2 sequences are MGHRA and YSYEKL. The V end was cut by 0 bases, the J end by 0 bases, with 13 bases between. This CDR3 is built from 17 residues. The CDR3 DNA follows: TGCGCCAGCAGCCAAGAGCCTCCAACCGCTAGCACAGATACGCAGTATTTT. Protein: CASSQEPPTASTDTQYF.

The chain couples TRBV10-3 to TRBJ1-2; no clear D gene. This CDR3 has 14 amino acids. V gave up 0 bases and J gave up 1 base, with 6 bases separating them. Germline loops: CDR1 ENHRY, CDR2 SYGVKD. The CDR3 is CAISESNVNYGYTF. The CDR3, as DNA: TGTGCCATCAGTGAGTCGAATGTTAACTATGGCTACACCTTC.

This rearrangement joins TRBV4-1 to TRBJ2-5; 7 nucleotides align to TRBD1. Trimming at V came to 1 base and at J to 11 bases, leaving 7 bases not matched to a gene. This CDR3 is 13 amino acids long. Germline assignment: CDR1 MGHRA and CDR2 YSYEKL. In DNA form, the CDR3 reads TGCGCCAGCAGCCAAGGGACAGGTAAAGAGCAGTACTTC. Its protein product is CASSQGTGKEQYF.

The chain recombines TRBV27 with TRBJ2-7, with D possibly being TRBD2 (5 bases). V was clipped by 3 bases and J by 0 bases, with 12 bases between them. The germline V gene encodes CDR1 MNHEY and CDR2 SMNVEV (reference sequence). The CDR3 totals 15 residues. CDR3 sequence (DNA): TGTGCCAGCAGTTTGAGCTGGACTTCCTCCTACGAGCAGTACTTC. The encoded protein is CASSLSWTSSYEQYF.

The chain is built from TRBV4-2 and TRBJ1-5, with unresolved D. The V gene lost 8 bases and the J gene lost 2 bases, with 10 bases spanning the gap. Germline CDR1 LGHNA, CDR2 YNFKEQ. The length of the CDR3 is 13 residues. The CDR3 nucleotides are TGTGCCAGCGCCAGAGAGCGCAATCAGCCCCAGCATTTT. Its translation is CASARERNQPQHF.

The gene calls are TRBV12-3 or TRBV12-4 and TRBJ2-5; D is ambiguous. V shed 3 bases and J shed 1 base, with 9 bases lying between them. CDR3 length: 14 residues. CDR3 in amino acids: CASSFRGVQETQYF. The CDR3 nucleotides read TGTGCCAGCAGTTTTCGAGGAGTCCAAGAGACCCAGTACTTC.

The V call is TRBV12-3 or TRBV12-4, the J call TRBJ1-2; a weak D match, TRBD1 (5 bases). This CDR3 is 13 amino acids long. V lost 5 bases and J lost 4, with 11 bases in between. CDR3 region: CASSRNRIYGYTF. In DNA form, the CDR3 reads TGTGCCAGCAGTAGGAACAGGATCTATGGCTACACCTTC.

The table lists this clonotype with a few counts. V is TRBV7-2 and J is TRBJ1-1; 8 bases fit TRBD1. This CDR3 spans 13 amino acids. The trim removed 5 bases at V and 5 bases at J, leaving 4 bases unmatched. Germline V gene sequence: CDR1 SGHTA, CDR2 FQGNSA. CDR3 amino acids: CASSVQGVTEAFF. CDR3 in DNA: TGTGCCAGCAGCGTACAGGGGGTGACTGAAGCTTTCTTT.

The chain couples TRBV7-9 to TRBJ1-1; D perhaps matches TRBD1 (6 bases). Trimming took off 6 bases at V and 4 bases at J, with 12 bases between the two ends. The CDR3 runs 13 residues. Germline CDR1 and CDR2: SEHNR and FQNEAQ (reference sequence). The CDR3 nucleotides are TGTGCCAGCAGTCAAGGACAGCTCACTGAAGCTTTCTTT. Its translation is CASSQGQLTEAFF.

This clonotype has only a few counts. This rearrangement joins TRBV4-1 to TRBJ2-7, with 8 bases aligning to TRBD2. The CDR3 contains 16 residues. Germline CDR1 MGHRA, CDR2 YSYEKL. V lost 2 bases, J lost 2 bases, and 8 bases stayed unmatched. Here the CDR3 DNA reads TGCGCCAGCAGCCAATCGGGCGCAGCGGGAGCCTACGAGCAGTACTTC. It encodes CASSQSGAAGAYEQYF.

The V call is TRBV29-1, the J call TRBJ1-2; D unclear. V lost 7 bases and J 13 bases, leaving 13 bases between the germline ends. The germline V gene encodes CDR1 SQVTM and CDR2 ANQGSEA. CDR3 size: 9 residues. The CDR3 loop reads CSADAWGTF. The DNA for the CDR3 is TGCAGCGCCGATGCCTGGGGCACCTTC.

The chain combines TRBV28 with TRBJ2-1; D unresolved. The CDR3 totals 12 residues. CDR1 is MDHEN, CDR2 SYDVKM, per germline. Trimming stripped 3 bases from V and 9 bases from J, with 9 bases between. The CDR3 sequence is CASSFPRLEQFF. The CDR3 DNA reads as TGTGCCAGCAGTTTCCCCAGGCTTGAGCAGTTCTTC.

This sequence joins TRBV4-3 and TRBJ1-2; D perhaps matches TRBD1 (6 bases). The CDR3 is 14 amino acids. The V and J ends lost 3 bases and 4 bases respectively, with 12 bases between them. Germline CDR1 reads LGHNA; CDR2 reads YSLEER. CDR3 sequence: CASSHGVRGYGYTF. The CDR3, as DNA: TGCGCCAGCAGCCATGGGGTCAGGGGCTATGGCTACACCTTC.

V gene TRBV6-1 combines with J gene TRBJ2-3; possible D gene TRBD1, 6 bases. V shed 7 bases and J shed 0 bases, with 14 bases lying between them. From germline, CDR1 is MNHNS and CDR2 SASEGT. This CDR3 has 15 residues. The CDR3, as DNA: TGTGCCAGCATGAGATGGACAGTGAGCACAGATACGCAGTATTTT. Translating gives CASMRWTVSTDTQYF.

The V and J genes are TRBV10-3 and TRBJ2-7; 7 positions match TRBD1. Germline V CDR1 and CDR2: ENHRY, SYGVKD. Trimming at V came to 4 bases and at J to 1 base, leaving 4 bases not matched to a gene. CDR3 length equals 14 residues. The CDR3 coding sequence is TGTGCCATCAGTGTGGAGACAGGGTCCTACGAGCAGTACTTC. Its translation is CAISVETGSYEQYF.

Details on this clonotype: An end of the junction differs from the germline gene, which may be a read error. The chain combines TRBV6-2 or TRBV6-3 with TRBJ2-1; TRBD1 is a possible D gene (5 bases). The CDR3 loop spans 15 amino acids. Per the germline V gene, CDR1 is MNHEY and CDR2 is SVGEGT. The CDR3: CASNRLPGSHNEQFF. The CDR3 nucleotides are TGTGCCAGCAACAGGCTTCCAGGCTCCCACAATGAGCAGTTCTTC.

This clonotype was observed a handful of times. The CDR3 reads CATQGSVQETQYF. CDR3 nucleotides: TGTGCCACCCAGGGGTCCGTACAAGAGACCCAGTACTTC. This chain connects TRBV27 to TRBJ2-5; tentative D call: TRBD1 (6 bases). Germline values: CDR1 MNHEY, CDR2 SMNVEV (reference sequence). The V end lost 10 bases, the J end lost 2 bases, and 14 bases lay between the germline ends. The CDR3 length is 13 residues.

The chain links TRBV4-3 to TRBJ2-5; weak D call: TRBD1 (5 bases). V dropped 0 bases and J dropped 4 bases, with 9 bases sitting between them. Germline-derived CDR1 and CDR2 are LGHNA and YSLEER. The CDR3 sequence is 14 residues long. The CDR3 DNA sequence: TGCGCCAGCAGCCAAGATCAGGGTACAGAGACCCAGTACTTC. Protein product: CASSQDQGTETQYF.

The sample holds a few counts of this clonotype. The CDR3 nucleotides read TGTGCCAGCAGCTACCTAGCGGAACTCCCCGGGCAGTACTTC. Protein sequence: CASSYLAELPGQYF. The V and J genes are TRBV7-9 and TRBJ2-7, with TRBD2 matching 7 bases. The CDR3 consists of 14 residues. Trimming removed 4 bases from V and 9 bases from J; junction bases left unmatched: 12. Per germline, CDR1 SEHNR and CDR2 FQNEAQ (reference sequence).

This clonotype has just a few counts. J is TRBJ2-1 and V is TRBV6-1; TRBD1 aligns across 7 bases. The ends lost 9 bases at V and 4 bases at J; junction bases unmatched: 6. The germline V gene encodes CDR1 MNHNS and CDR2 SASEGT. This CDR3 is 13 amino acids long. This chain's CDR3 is CASLRDSYNEQFF. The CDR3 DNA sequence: TGTGCCAGTCTCCGGGACAGTTACAATGAGCAGTTCTTC.

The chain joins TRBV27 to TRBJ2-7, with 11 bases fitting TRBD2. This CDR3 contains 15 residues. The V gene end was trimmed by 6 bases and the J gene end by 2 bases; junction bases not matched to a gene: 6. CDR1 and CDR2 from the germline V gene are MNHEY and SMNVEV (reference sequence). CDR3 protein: CASRAVTSGTYEQYF. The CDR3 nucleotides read TGTGCCAGCAGGGCAGTGACTAGCGGGACCTACGAGCAGTACTTC.